A selection of T cell receptor beta chains follows, all from one sample in a study of prognosis after radiotherapy for stage I lung cancer. TCRdb processed the multiplex PCR reads anew with MiXCR; each CDR3 protein has one entry. The table records approximately 35,000 distinct CDR3 sequences, more than 30% of them present only once. The source was PBMCs, collected before or after stereotactic body radiation therapy (not recorded which). These receptors came from a donor over 45 with non-small cell lung cancer. The CDR3 runs from the conserved cysteine through the conserved F or W. Each record gives: V gene, CDR3 protein.

v_gene: TRBV20-1; CDR3aa: CGARGEGSWMPGELFF
v_gene: TRBV9; CDR3aa: CASSRMRETGELFF
v_gene: TRBV11-3; CDR3aa: CASSPLGLEQFF
v_gene: TRBV24-1; CDR3aa: CATSGAGGPNQPQHF
v_gene: TRBV19; CDR3aa: CASRRTGQGNTEAFF
v_gene: TRBV28; CDR3aa: CASSLSGRSPLHF
v_gene: TRBV10-3; CDR3aa: CAISGGEIGGAGNEQFF
v_gene: TRBV7-2; CDR3aa: CASSLENTGRFTQYF
v_gene: TRBV6-1; CDR3aa: CASRPRGLDTEAFF
v_gene: TRBV9; CDR3aa: CASSVDNDGYTF
v_gene: TRBV27; CDR3aa: CASSFSAGNPVYNEQFF
v_gene: TRBV5-4; CDR3aa: CASSNRDDFEAFF
v_gene: TRBV6-1; CDR3aa: CASTPGLAASDTQYF
v_gene: TRBV11-2; CDR3aa: CASNPRDGRDRAEAFF
v_gene: TRBV12-3/TRBV12-4; CDR3aa: CASSPQTGSYEQYF
v_gene: TRBV6-2/TRBV6-3; CDR3aa: CASSRVPGQMLYDQYF
v_gene: TRBV10-3; CDR3aa: CAISDPQRLAGGYGELFF
v_gene: TRBV11-2; CDR3aa: CASSLGQSQPQHF
v_gene: TRBV10-3; CDR3aa: CAIMFENTGELFF
v_gene: TRBV12-3/TRBV12-4; CDR3aa: CASSPGQGNDEQYF
v_gene: TRBV2; CDR3aa: CASRRASGGYTF
v_gene: TRBV6-1; CDR3aa: CATVLPRGYEQYF
v_gene: TRBV29-1; CDR3aa: CSVEGLGVASGGAGYDEQFF
v_gene: TRBV5-1; CDR3aa: CASSRRTGGDTQYF
v_gene: TRBV6-5; CDR3aa: CASSSRESNQPQHF
v_gene: TRBV6-2/TRBV6-3; CDR3aa: CASIYRVDRTEAFF
v_gene: TRBV6-1; CDR3aa: CASSLRQASGSPLHF
v_gene: TRBV28; CDR3aa: CASSPYKSTNYGYTF
v_gene: TRBV12-3/TRBV12-4; CDR3aa: CASSLASNSPLHF
v_gene: TRBV20-1; CDR3aa: CSARGQGVGSPLHF
v_gene: TRBV12-3/TRBV12-4; CDR3aa: CASSRDLGQGYGTDTQYF
v_gene: TRBV20-1; CDR3aa: CSASRGGYSNQPQHF
v_gene: TRBV7-9; CDR3aa: CASSLDRGPTDTQYF
v_gene: TRBV11-3; CDR3aa: CASSLGGGGQGPGNEQFF
v_gene: TRBV7-3; CDR3aa: CASSRLAGTTRDTQYF
v_gene: TRBV5-1; CDR3aa: CTSSPERGTGGNGQFF
v_gene: TRBV6-2/TRBV6-3; CDR3aa: CASSRTGIAGELFF
v_gene: TRBV27; CDR3aa: CASSPGVSGGTTDTQYF
v_gene: TRBV19; CDR3aa: CASALLRGGTYGYTF
v_gene: TRBV7-2; CDR3aa: CASSSRPQGGAKNIQYF
v_gene: TRBV10-3; CDR3aa: CAIRGATDTQYF